These 27 T cell receptor beta chains were all obtained from the same sample, sequenced in a study of T cells in localized non-small cell lung cancer. The protocol was immunoSEQ multiplex PCR, while the TCRdb copy is restricted to in-frame clones and leaves out a portion. Seen here are roughly 26,000 clones, 70% to 90% observed once, and the top ten hold roughly an eighth. Here the sequenced sample was peripheral blood, taken before any cancer treatment. The receptor set was obtained from an older female donor with stage II squamous cell lung carcinoma.

The rearrangement joins TRBV5-1 to TRBJ2-1, with TRBD2 matching over 9 bases. The V gene's germline CDR1 is SGHRS and CDR2 YFSETQ. Trimming removed 3 bases from V and 5 bases from J; junction bases left unmatched: 3. This CDR3 comprises 14 residues. CDR3 nucleotides: TGCGCCAGCAGCTCGGGACTAGCCGACAATGAGCAGTTCTTC. Residues: CASSSGLADNEQFF. The complete variable domain, with remaining parts taken from reference TRBV5-1 and TRBJ2-1, reads KAGVTQTPRYLIKTRGQQVTLSCSPISGHRSVSWYQQTPGQGLQFLFEYFSETQRNKGNFPGRFSGRQFSNSRSEMNVSTLELGDSALYLCASSSGLADNEQFFGPGTRLTVL.

This clone was observed a few times. The rearrangement joins TRBV10-1 to TRBJ2-3; the D gene could be TRBD1 or TRBD2 (5 bases each). The CDR3 sequence is 16 residues long. Germline-derived CDR1 and CDR2 are WNHNN and SYGVQD (reference sequence). Trimming cost V 2 bases and J 0 bases, with 12 bases left between them. The CDR3 here is CASSEPPRDSTDTQYF. The CDR3 nucleotides read TGCGCCAGCAGTGAGCCACCCCGGGACAGCACAGATACGCAGTATTTT.

This clone showed up just a few times. J is TRBJ1-1 and V is TRBV19; D gene ambiguous. Trimming removed 8 bases at V and 0 bases at J, with 10 bases between. Germline values: CDR1 LNHDA, CDR2 SQIVND (reference sequence). The CDR3 is made up of 13 amino acids. The CDR3 loop reads CASSTGVNTEAFF. CDR3 nucleotides: TGTGCCAGTTCGACCGGAGTGAACACTGAAGCTTTCTTT. The variable domain in full, completed from reference TRBV19 and TRBJ1-1, reads DGGITQSPKYLFRKEGQNVTLSCEQNLNHDAMYWYRQDPGQGLRLIYYSQIVNDFQKGDIAEGYSVSREKKESFPLTVTSAQKNPTAFYLCASSTGVNTEAFFGQGTRLTVV.

V and J are TRBV6-5 and TRBJ2-3; TRBD2 agrees at 10 bases. V lost 6 bases, J lost 3 bases, and 6 bases stayed unmatched. CDR1 is MNHEY, CDR2 SVGAGI, per germline. The CDR3 spans 15 residues. The DNA of the CDR3 is TGTGCCAGCAGGATAGGGACTAGCGCAACAGATACGCAGTATTTT. This gives the protein CASRIGTSATDTQYF.

Written as DNA, the CDR3 is TGTGCCAGTAGTATGCTTCAGGCGAGGGAGACCCAGTACTTC. Translating it yields CASSMLQARETQYF. V and J are TRBV19 and TRBJ2-5; D unresolved. Germline-derived CDR1 and CDR2 are LNHDA and SQIVND (reference sequence). The CDR3 has 14 amino acids. Trimming stripped 3 bases from V and 5 bases from J, with 13 bases between.

The chain is built from TRBV30 and TRBJ2-5, with D perhaps matching TRBD1 (5 bases). V was clipped by 2 bases and J by 1 base, with 11 bases between them. Germline CDR1 GTSNPN, CDR2 SVGIG (reference sequence). The CDR3 has 14 amino acids. CDR3 DNA: TGTGCCTGGAGTAAAAGACAGCGCCAAGAGACCCAGTACTTC. This gives the protein CAWSKRQRQETQYF.

V gene TRBV9 combines with J gene TRBJ2-3, with D maybe TRBD1 (6 bases). V lost 0 bases, J lost 1 base, and 12 bases lay in between. The CDR3 is 16 amino acids. CDR1 SGDLS and CDR2 YYNGEE come from the germline V gene. CDR3 loop: CASSVGVGARTDTQYF. CDR3 nucleotides: TGTGCCAGCAGCGTAGGGGTGGGGGCACGCACAGATACGCAGTATTTT.

The chain combines TRBV7-2 with TRBJ1-1; 9 nucleotides agree with TRBD1. Germline values: CDR1 SGHTA, CDR2 FQGNSA. CDR3 length: 17 amino acids. The J segment lost 1 base and the V segment lost 5 bases, leaving 11 bases of the junction unmatched. This chain's CDR3 is CASSEIQGANANTEAFF. The CDR3, as DNA: TGTGCCAGCAGCGAAATACAGGGGGCGAACGCGAACACTGAAGCTTTCTTT. The whole variable domain, remainder taken from reference TRBV7-2 and TRBJ1-1, is GAGVSQSPSNKVTEKGKDVELRCDPISGHTALYWYRQSLGQGLEFLIYFQGNSAPDKSGLPSDRFSAERTGGSVSTLTIQRTQQEDSAVYLCASSEIQGANANTEAFFGQGTRLTVV.

Worth noting for this clone: Other DNA sequences of this sample code for an identical CDR3. V and J are TRBV2 and TRBJ2-1; 9 positions agree with TRBD2. CDR1 is SNHLY, CDR2 FYNNEI, per germline. This CDR3 has 13 amino acids. V gave up 8 bases and J gave up 7 bases; unmatched junction bases: 6. The CDR3 loop is CASGTSRDNEQFF. CDR3 coding DNA: TGTGCCAGCGGGACTAGCCGAGATAATGAGCAGTTCTTC.

V is TRBV18 and J is TRBJ1-1; D not resolved. The CDR3 totals 15 residues. V was trimmed by 6 bases and J by 3 bases, leaving 17 bases between them. Germline V lookup: CDR1 KGHSH, CDR2 LQKENI. The DNA for the CDR3 is TGTGCCAGCTCGCTTGAACTCCGGCGGGACACTGAAGCTTTCTTT. This encodes CASSLELRRDTEAFF. Full variable domain (missing parts from reference TRBV18 and TRBJ1-1): NAGVMQNPRHLVRRRGQEARLRCSPMKGHSHVYWYRQLPEEGLKFMVYLQKENIIDESGMPKERFSAEFPKEGPSILRIQQVVRGDSAAYFCASSLELRRDTEAFFGQGTRLTVV.

CDR3 in amino acids: CASSAGGLQETQYF. The CDR3 DNA follows: TGTGCCAGCTCTGCGGGAGGCCTCCAAGAGACCCAGTACTTC. The V gene is TRBV6-5, the J gene TRBJ2-5, with TRBD2 identical over 8 bases. The CDR3 covers 14 residues. Germline CDR1 and CDR2: MNHEY and SVGAGI. Losses at the gene ends were 8 bases for V and 1 base for J; bases not matched to a gene: 6.

The chain is built from TRBV28 and TRBJ1-4, with no clear D. V lost 2 bases, J lost 4 bases, and 8 bases lay in between. Germline CDR1 MDHEN, CDR2 SYDVKM. The CDR3 runs 14 residues. CDR3 sequence: CASSLAQFNEKLFF. In DNA form, the CDR3 reads TGTGCCAGCAGTTTAGCACAGTTTAATGAAAAACTGTTTTTT.

The chain employs TRBV4-3 and TRBJ2-2; 13 bases line up with TRBD2. The ends lost 0 bases at V and 0 bases at J; junction bases unmatched: 7. Per the germline V gene, CDR1 is LGHNA and CDR2 is YSLEER. The CDR3 extends over 20 amino acids. The CDR3 spells CASSQDLRGTSGTNTGELFF. The CDR3 DNA is TGCGCCAGCAGCCAAGATCTGAGGGGGACTAGCGGGACGAACACCGGGGAGCTGTTTTTT.

The chain employs TRBV5-5 and TRBJ1-2, with TRBD1 matching 7 bases. The length of the CDR3 is 14 residues. Germline CDR1 SGHKS, CDR2 YYEKEE (reference sequence). V was pared by 0 bases and J by 2 bases, with 1 base of the junction left unmatched. CDR3 in amino acids: CASSLDRGNYGYTF. Written as DNA, the CDR3 is TGTGCCAGCAGCTTGGACAGGGGAAACTATGGCTACACCTTC.

This chain links TRBV18 with TRBJ2-1; D may correspond to TRBD1 or TRBD2 (5 bases each). The CDR3 covers 16 residues. V lost 3 bases and J lost 2, with 14 bases in between. The germline gives CDR1 KGHSH, CDR2 LQKENI. The chain's CDR3 is CASSPPGTVTYNEQFF. CDR3 nucleotide sequence: TGTGCCAGCTCACCGCCGGGGACGGTCACCTACAATGAGCAGTTCTTC.

This rearrangement joins TRBV10-1 to TRBJ2-7; TRBD2 is a possible D gene (5 bases). V was trimmed by 5 bases and J by 6 bases, leaving 14 bases between them. In germline, CDR1 is WNHNN, CDR2 SYGVQD (reference sequence). The CDR3 has 13 residues. The CDR3: CASSSGFPSEQYF. CDR3 in DNA: TGCGCCAGCAGTTCGGGGTTCCCTTCCGAGCAGTACTTC.

The V gene is TRBV7-2, the J gene TRBJ2-7; D unresolved. The CDR3 is made up of 14 amino acids. With 4 bases removed from V and 2 bases from J, the gap between germline ends came to 12 bases. Germline CDR1 reads SGHTA; CDR2 reads FQGNSA. The CDR3 nucleotides read TGTGCCAGCAGCTCGATGGACGGACCCTACGAGCAGTACTTC. It specifies CASSSMDGPYEQYF.

This chain links TRBV6-1 with TRBJ2-3; 7 bases are a match to TRBD2. The J segment lost 0 bases and the V segment lost 6 bases, leaving 12 bases of the junction unmatched. The CDR3 has 17 amino acids. CDR1 is MNHNS, CDR2 SASEGT, per germline. The CDR3 here is CASSERGEGSSTDTQYF. CDR3 DNA: TGTGCCAGCAGCGAACGGGGGGAGGGATCTAGCACAGATACGCAGTATTTT.

This chain connects TRBV10-1 to TRBJ1-1; D perhaps matches TRBD1 (5 bases). CDR1 and CDR2 (germline): WNHNN, SYGVQD (reference sequence). Trimming cost V 4 bases and J 6 bases, with 15 bases left between them. The CDR3 has 14 residues. CDR3 sequence: CASSGGSPAPEAFF. For the CDR3, the DNA is TGCGCCAGCAGTGGGGGGTCGCCAGCTCCTGAAGCTTTCTTT.

V is TRBV6-5 and J is TRBJ2-1; D unresolved. The germline V gene encodes CDR1 MNHEY and CDR2 SVGAGI. The CDR3 has 13 residues. The ends were cut back, 7 bases at V and 5 bases at J, with 12 bases in the middle. The CDR3 loop is CASKTPRHNEQFF. CDR3 bases: TGTGCCAGCAAAACCCCCCGCCACAATGAGCAGTTCTTC.

The CDR3 loop reads CASSPGVQETQYF. CDR3 bases: TGCGCCAGCAGCCCGGGGGTCCAAGAGACCCAGTACTTC. The chain couples TRBV5-1 to TRBJ2-5; tentative D call: TRBD2 (6 bases). The CDR3 contains 13 residues. With 4 bases removed from V and 1 base from J, the gap between germline ends came to 8 bases. CDR1 and CDR2 (germline): SGHRS, YFSETQ.

The J gene is TRBJ2-4, the V gene TRBV27; TRBD1 matches at 12 bases. The CDR3 is made up of 16 amino acids. Germline CDR1 and CDR2: MNHEY and SMNVEV (reference sequence). V lost 5 bases to trimming and J lost 6 bases; unmatched junction nucleotides: 8. CDR3 sequence (DNA): TGTGCCAGCAGTCCCCAGGGACAGGGGGCGAGAAACATTCAGTACTTC. Residues: CASSPQGQGARNIQYF.

The genes are TRBV28 and TRBJ2-5; no reliable D call. Germline V gene data show CDR1 as MDHEN and CDR2 as SYDVKM. The CDR3 runs 12 residues. V lost 6 bases, J lost 5 bases, and 10 bases lay in between. In DNA form, the CDR3 reads TGTGCCAGCAGCCTCTCCTCGGAGACCCAGTACTTC. It is translated as CASSLSSETQYF. Drawing the rest from reference TRBV28 and TRBJ2-5, the complete variable domain is DVKVTQSSRYLVKRTGEKVFLECVQDMDHENMFWYRQDPGLGLRLIYFSYDVKMKEKGDIPEGYSVSREKKERFSLILESASTNQTSMYLCASSLSSETQYFGPGTRLLVL.

V usage is TRBV29-1 and J usage is TRBJ2-7; the D is unclear. The CDR3 extends over 10 amino acids. CDR1 and CDR2 (germline): SQVTM, ANQGSEA. V was clipped by 4 bases and J by 4 bases, with 5 bases between them. The CDR3 DNA sequence: TGCAGCGTTGTGGTGTACGAGCAGTACTTC. Translated: CSVVVYEQYF.

This clone was seen a handful of times. The gene calls are TRBV15 and TRBJ1-1; possibly TRBD1 for D (5 bases). CDR3 length equals 16 residues. Germline V gene sequence: CDR1 LNHNV, CDR2 YYDKDF (reference sequence). V dropped 4 bases and J dropped 0 bases, with 15 bases sitting between them. The CDR3 protein is CATSIGARGLNTEAFF. DNA of the CDR3: TGTGCCACCAGCATAGGGGCGCGTGGTCTGAACACTGAAGCTTTCTTT.

The chain joins TRBV7-3 to TRBJ2-3; tentatively, D is TRBD1 or TRBD2 (5 bases each). V lost 5 bases and J 2 bases, leaving 11 bases between the germline ends. Germline-derived CDR1 and CDR2 are SGHTA and FQGTGA. The CDR3 has 14 residues. CDR3 coding DNA: TGTGCCAGCAGCCCCGGGACCCACACAGATACGCAGTATTTT. Protein: CASSPGTHTDTQYF.

This chain uses TRBV5-1 with TRBJ1-4; a possible D gene is TRBD1 (5 bases). V was cut by 0 bases and J by 8 bases, with 11 bases left in between. This CDR3 has 14 residues. Germline V CDR1 and CDR2: SGHRS, YFSETQ. The CDR3 sequence is CASSLAGGDEKLFF. The CDR3 coding sequence is TGCGCCAGCAGCTTGGCGGGGGGGGACGAAAAACTGTTTTTT.